This is a list of T cell receptor beta chains from one sample in a study of shared T cell receptors in the human thymus. Only in-frame clones appear in the TCRdb table, and some are missing; sequencing was by immunoSEQ multiplex PCR. The repertoire holds roughly 700,000 clones, roughly 90% seen once, with over 0.008% in the top ten. These records were also assigned to another study, of human thymus T cells.

Sequences were obtained from thymocytes. These receptors all stem from a boy under two years old with a congenital heart defect. Both conserved end residues are part of each CDR3. Fields, in order: clone size, V gene, CDR3 length, J gene, D gene, CDR3 DNA, CDR3 protein. A D gene is named only where the DNA matches it firmly. Some rows mark clone size as missing; the rest say once, few, many or name a class of expanded clone.

-,TRBV4-3,16,TRBJ2-1,TRBD2,TGCGCCAGCAGCCAAGTGGAGCGGGAGAGCGTCGATGAGCAGTTCTTC,CASSQVERESVDEQFF
-,TRBV6-4,17,TRBJ2-3,TRBD2,TGTGCCAGCCATCTCGTTAGCGGGAGCCTAAGCACAGATACGCAGTATTTT,CASHLVSGSLSTDTQYF
-,TRBV6-5,13,TRBJ2-7,TRBD1,TGTGCCAGCAGAGCTACAGGGGACAGCGAGCAGTACTTC,CASRATGDSEQYF
-,TRBV21-1,15,TRBJ2-7,-,TGTGCCAGCAGCAAAGGTGGGGGCAGGTCGGGCGAGCAGTACTTC,CASSKGGGRSGEQYF
-,TRBV28,17,TRBJ1-5,-,TGTGCCAGCAGCTCCCCCCCGGGGGAAGGGGGCAATCAGCCCCAGCATTTT,CASSSPPGEGGNQPQHF
-,TRBV25-1,15,TRBJ2-3,TRBD2,TGTGCCAGCAGCGGGGGGGACGGGATTTCAGATACGCAGTATTTT,CASSGGDGISDTQYF
few,TRBV11-3,17,TRBJ2-7,TRBD2,TGTGCCAGCAGCTTAGGACTAGCGGGGAGAGGGTGGTACGAGCAGTACTTC,CASSLGLAGRGWYEQYF
-,TRBV2,16,TRBJ1-2,-,TGTGCCAGCAAAAGGACGGACCAAGGTGTAGCGGATGGCTACACCTTC,CASKRTDQGVADGYTF
few,TRBV25-1,17,TRBJ2-6,TRBD1,TGTGCCAGCAGGGATGGACAGGGGGCGGTTGGGGCCAACGTCCTGACTTTC,CASRDGQGAVGANVLTF
-,TRBV6-1,15,TRBJ2-7,-,TGTGCCAGCAGTGAATGGGTTAGCGGTTACTACGAGCAGTACTTC,CASSEWVSGYYEQYF
-,TRBV6-5,15,TRBJ2-2,-,TGTGCCAGCAGTAACAGGGTTACGAACACCGGGGAGCTGTTTTTT,CASSNRVTNTGELFF
-,TRBV15,17,TRBJ2-5,-,TGTGCCACCAGCAGAGATCACCGAACAGGGACCCAAGAGACCCAGTACTTC,CATSRDHRTGTQETQYF
-,TRBV6-4,15,TRBJ2-1,TRBD2,TGTGCCAGCAGTGAGGGTAGCGGGAGTCTCGATGAGCAGTTCTTC,CASSEGSGSLDEQFF
-,TRBV4-3,17,TRBJ2-1,TRBD2,TGCGCCAGCAGCCAAGATGAAAGCGGGAGCCCCTACAATGAGCAGTTCTTC,CASSQDESGSPYNEQFF
-,TRBV23-1,16,TRBJ2-1,-,TGCGCCAGCAGTGACGCCGGCGGACAGCCCTACAATGAGCAGTTCTTC,CASSDAGGQPYNEQFF
-,TRBV30,16,TRBJ2-4,TRBD2,TGTGCCTGGAGTGGGGGACTAGCGGTAGCCAAAAACATTCAGTACTTC,CAWSGGLAVAKNIQYF
-,TRBV5-1,14,TRBJ1-2,-,TGCGCCAGCAGCTTAGTTGAGGGTAACTATGGCTACACCTTC,CASSLVEGNYGYTF
-,TRBV11-1,16,TRBJ2-7,-,TGTGCCAGCAGCTTAGGTTCGTGGGGCCGGCTGTACGAGCAGTACTTC,CASSLGSWGRLYEQYF
-,TRBV21-1,16,TRBJ2-5,-,TGTGCCAGCAGCAGTACTAGCGGCAACTTACAAGAGACCCAGTACTTC,CASSSTSGNLQETQYF
-,TRBV4-1,17,TRBJ1-5,TRBD1,TGCGCCAGCAGCCAAGATTGGGCGGACAGGGGCAATCAGCCCCAGCATTTT,CASSQDWADRGNQPQHF
once,TRBV23-1,14,TRBJ2-5,-,TGCGCCAGCAGTCAATTTGGACTCCAAGAGACCCAGTACTTC,CASSQFGLQETQYF
-,TRBV27,17,TRBJ2-1,TRBD2,TGTGCCACCTTCTGGGGGGGACTACGAAGCTCCTACAATGAGCAGTTCTTC,CATFWGGLRSSYNEQFF
few,TRBV4-1,14,TRBJ1-1,TRBD1,TGCGCCAGCAGCCATAGACAGGGAAGGACTGAAGCTTTCTTT,CASSHRQGRTEAFF
-,TRBV5-1,13,TRBJ2-7,-,TGCGCCAGCAGCTTGCGGGTCTCCTACGAGCAGTACTTC,CASSLRVSYEQYF
-,TRBV11-2,15,TRBJ2-3,TRBD2,TGTGCCAGCAGCTTAAATGCGGGAGGCACAGATACGCAGTATTTT,CASSLNAGGTDTQYF
-,TRBV27,13,TRBJ2-1,TRBD1,TGTGCCAGCGGGACAGGGGACTACAATGAGCAGTTCTTC,CASGTGDYNEQFF
-,TRBV2,12,TRBJ2-7,-,TGTGCCAGCACACACGGGGAGCACGAGCAGTACTTC,CASTHGEHEQYF
-,TRBV27,14,TRBJ2-2,-,TGTGCCAGCAGTCCCGGCGGGAACACCGGGGAGCTGTTTTTT,CASSPGGNTGELFF
-,TRBV21-1,11,TRBJ2-7,-,TGTGCCAGCAGCGGGGGCCACCGGCGGTACTTC,CASSGGHRRYF
-,TRBV5-1,14,TRBJ2-7,TRBD1,TGCGCCAGCAGCCCTGCGCAGGGGGCACGCGAGCAGTACTTC,CASSPAQGAREQYF
-,TRBV7-2,14,TRBJ2-5,TRBD2,TGTGCCAGCAGCTTAGTTGTTAGCGGGCAGACCCAGTACTTC,CASSLVVSGQTQYF
-,TRBV28,16,TRBJ2-7,TRBD2,TGTGCCAGCAGTTTGGGAACCGGCGGGGGGGACTACGAGCAGTACTTC,CASSLGTGGGDYEQYF
-,TRBV5-1,16,TRBJ1-4,TRBD1,TGCGCCAGCAGCTTGGTGACAGGGGGGCCGAGGGAAAAACTGTTTTTT,CASSLVTGGPREKLFF
-,TRBV4-3,15,TRBJ1-2,TRBD1,TGCGCCAGCAGCCAAGTTGGGACAGGGGACTATGGCTACACCTTC,CASSQVGTGDYGYTF
-,TRBV4-1,15,TRBJ1-4,-,TGCGCCAGCAGCCAGGGAGTTGATAAGAATGAAAAACTGTTTTTT,CASSQGVDKNEKLFF
-,TRBV7-2,15,TRBJ2-1,-,TGTGCCAGCAGCTTAGCTAGCGGAGCTAACAATGAGCAGTTCTTC,CASSLASGANNEQFF
-,TRBV27,21,TRBJ2-1,TRBD1,TGTGCCAGCAGTCTGGCTGTAGGACAGGGGTTTCCGATAGTATCCTACAATGAGCAGTTCTTC,CASSLAVGQGFPIVSYNEQFF
once,TRBV18,11,TRBJ2-5,-,TGTGCCAGCTCACCGGGGGCTCCCATCCACTTC,CASSPGAPIHF
-,TRBV2,13,TRBJ1-5,-,TGTGCCAGCAGTGCTGGGGGCTTGCAGCCCCAGCATTTT,CASSAGGLQPQHF
-,TRBV25-1,17,TRBJ2-3,TRBD2,TGTGCCAGCAGTGAGAGCCGCGGGACTAGGGACACAGATACGCAGTATTTT,CASSESRGTRDTDTQYF
-,TRBV27,15,TRBJ2-7,-,TGTGCCAGCAGTTTATTAGCCAGCCACTCCTACGAGCAGTACTTC,CASSLLASHSYEQYF
-,TRBV29-1,16,TRBJ2-5,-,TGCAGCGTTGAAGAGTATCGGCCACCGGGATTGTGTACCCAGTACTTC,CSVEEYRPPGLCTQYF